Ten or more counts support the clone carrying this TCR beta chain. Its matching antigen is unknown. These data come from a study of T cells in Graves' hyperthyroidism and ophthalmopathy. Broader study findings: Stable hyperthyroidism was separated from ophthalmopathy by a model based on 13 V-J features.

Ophthalmopathy cases met thresholds of Clinical Activity Score at least 3, NOSPECS grade at least 4 and duration under 3 months. Clinicians diagnosed patients from clinical symptoms, serum thyroxine and TRAb, thyroid ultrasound and orbital computed tomography. The PBMCs were sourced from fresh peripheral blood (about 10 ml). There are 16 residues in the CDR3. In germline, CDR1 is MDHEN, CDR2 SYDVKM. V shed 3 bases, J shed 2 bases, and the junction held 6 bases outside the gene matches. Authors of the study amplified TCR beta CDR3 regions from RNA transcripts. TCR CDR3 underwent first-round RT-PCR with the HTBI primer set. TCRdb recomputed calls from the multiplex PCR reads with MiXCR, one row per CDR3 protein. The sample has about 350,000 distinct CDR3 sequences, 15% to 20% seen once.

The sequenced material came from blood. V gene TRBV28 combines with J gene TRBJ2-2, with 7 bases matching TRBD2. The TCR sequence derives from a woman aged 40 to 55 with Graves' ophthalmopathy. The CDR3 is CASSFGLAVNTGELFF. CDR3 in DNA: TGTGCCAGCAGTTTTGGTCTAGCGGTAAACACCGGGGAGCTGTTTTTT.